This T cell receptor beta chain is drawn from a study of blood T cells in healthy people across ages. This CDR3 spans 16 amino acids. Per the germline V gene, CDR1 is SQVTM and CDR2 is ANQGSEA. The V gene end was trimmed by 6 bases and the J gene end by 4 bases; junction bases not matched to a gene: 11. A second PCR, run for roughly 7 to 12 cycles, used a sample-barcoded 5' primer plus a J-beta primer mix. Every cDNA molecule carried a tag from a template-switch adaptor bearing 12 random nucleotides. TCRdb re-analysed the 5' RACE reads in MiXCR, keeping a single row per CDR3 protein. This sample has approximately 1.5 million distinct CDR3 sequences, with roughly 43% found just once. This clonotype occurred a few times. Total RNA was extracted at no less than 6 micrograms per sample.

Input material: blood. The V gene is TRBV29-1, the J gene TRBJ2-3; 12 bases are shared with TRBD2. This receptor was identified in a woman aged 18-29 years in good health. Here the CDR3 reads CSVLKGLAGGADTQYF. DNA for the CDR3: TGCAGCGTCCTAAAGGGTCTAGCGGGAGGGGCAGATACGCAGTATTTT.